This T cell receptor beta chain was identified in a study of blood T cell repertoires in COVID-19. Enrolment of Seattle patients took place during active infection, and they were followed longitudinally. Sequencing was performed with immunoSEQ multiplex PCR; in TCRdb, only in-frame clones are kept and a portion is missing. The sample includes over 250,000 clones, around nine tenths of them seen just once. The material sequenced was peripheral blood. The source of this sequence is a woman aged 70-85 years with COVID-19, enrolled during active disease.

Here the CDR3 DNA reads TGTGCCAGCAGCGCAACCGGGATTGTGACGTCCGAGCAGTACTTC. Its protein product is CASSATGIVTSEQYF. The chain uses TRBV9 and TRBJ2-7; D possibly corresponds to TRBD2 (5 bases). V lost 3 bases and J 6 bases, leaving 19 bases between the germline ends. CDR1 and CDR2 from the germline V gene are SGDLS and YYNGEE. This CDR3 is 15 amino acids long.